Below are 24 T cell receptor beta chains sequenced from a single sample in a study of blood T cell repertoires in COVID-19. The method was immunoSEQ multiplex PCR; TCRdb's version includes in-frame clones alone and lacks a portion of them. The top ten clones hold over 6% of a sample with roughly 120,000 clones, around three quarters of them seen once. Sequenced material: peripheral blood. The receptor set was obtained from a woman in her sixties with acute or convalescent COVID-19.

This chain connects TRBV21-1 to TRBJ2-3; the table's D call, TRBD1, has no DNA check behind it. TRBV21-1 represents a pseudogene. The CDR3 has 19 residues. CDR3 residues: CASSKEGRTGIFGTDTQYF. The CDR3 coding sequence is TGTGCCAGCAGCAAAGAGGGGAGGACAGGGATATTTGGCACAGATACGCAGTATTTT.

The chain joins TRBV12-3 or TRBV12-4 to TRBJ2-2, with D tentatively TRBD1 (5 bases). CDR3 size: 12 residues. Trimming cost V 6 bases and J 4 bases, with 6 bases left between them. The CDR3 is CASSQGTGELFF. The DNA for the CDR3 is TGTGCCAGCAGCCAGGGCACCGGGGAGCTGTTTTTT.

This sequence joins TRBV12-3 or TRBV12-4 and TRBJ1-1; TRBD1 might be the D (5 bases). The CDR3 runs to 13 residues. V shed 5 bases and J shed 5 bases, with 12 bases lying between them. CDR3 loop: CASSGGTYTEAFF. In DNA, the CDR3 is TGTGCCAGCAGTGGCGGGACGTATACTGAAGCTTTCTTT.

The chain carries TRBV27 and TRBJ1-1; possibly TRBD1 for D (5 bases). Germline loops: CDR1 MNHEY, CDR2 SMNVEV (reference sequence). V was trimmed by 6 bases and J by 3 bases, leaving 14 bases between them. The CDR3 loop spans 14 amino acids. CDR3 in DNA: TGTGCCAGCAGGCGGGGGGGAGAGCACACTGAAGCTTTCTTT. Translating gives CASRRGGEHTEAFF.

The V and J genes are TRBV29-1 and TRBJ1-3; no definite D call. The CDR3 sequence is 15 residues long. Deletions cut 7 bases from V and 2 bases from J, with 18 bases between. Germline values: CDR1 SQVTM, CDR2 ANQGSEA. CDR3 protein: CSASTFGGTGNTIYF. The CDR3 DNA reads as TGCAGCGCATCTACGTTCGGAGGGACTGGAAACACCATATATTTT.

This clone was observed once. The chain employs TRBV27 and TRBJ2-1, with 12 bases fitting TRBD2. The CDR3 has 15 residues. Losses at the gene ends were 3 bases for V and 4 bases for J; bases not matched to a gene: 1. Looked up from germline, CDR1 is MNHEY and CDR2 is SMNVEV (reference sequence). The CDR3 loop reads CASSFLAGGYNEQFF. In DNA, the CDR3 is TGTGCCAGCAGTTTTCTAGCGGGGGGGTACAATGAGCAGTTCTTC.

The rearrangement uses TRBV29-1 and TRBJ1-1, with D tentatively TRBD1 (5 bases). The V end was cut by 4 bases, the J end by 6 bases, with 9 bases between. The CDR3 has 11 amino acids. Per the germline V gene, CDR1 is SQVTM and CDR2 is ANQGSEA. The CDR3: CSVGGVAEAFF. CDR3 in DNA: TGCAGCGTTGGGGGGGTGGCTGAAGCTTTCTTT.

There are a few counts of this clone. The chain links TRBV7-2 to TRBJ2-1; 8 bases map to TRBD1. Germline CDR1 and CDR2: SGHTA and FQGNSA. V shed 1 base and J 7 bases; nucleotides not matched to a gene: 6. The CDR3 contains 15 residues. The chain's CDR3 is CASSLGTGSRNEQFF. The CDR3 bases are TGTGCCAGCAGCTTAGGGACAGGGTCTCGGAATGAGCAGTTCTTC. Full variable domain (rest looked up from reference TRBV7-2 and TRBJ2-1): GAGVSQSPSNKVTEKGKDVELRCDPISGHTALYWYRQSLGQGLEFLIYFQGNSAPDKSGLPSDRFSAERTGGSVSTLTIQRTQQEDSAVYLCASSLGTGSRNEQFFGPGTRLTVL.

The genes are TRBV18 and TRBJ2-1; TRBD1 matches 9 bases. J was trimmed by 4 bases and V by 3 bases; bases with no gene match: 7. CDR1 and CDR2 (germline): KGHSH, LQKENI. The CDR3 length is 16 residues. This chain's CDR3 is CASSPPVGTGYNEQFF. The CDR3 DNA is TGTGCCAGCTCACCCCCAGTAGGGACAGGGTACAATGAGCAGTTCTTC.

This clone was seen just once. The V gene is TRBV10-2, the J gene TRBJ1-6; D remains unclear. Germline lookup yields CDR1 WSHSY and CDR2 SAAADI. Trimming cost V 7 bases and J 5 bases, with 12 bases left between them. The CDR3 consists of 14 residues. DNA for the CDR3: TGCGCCAGCACCCCGGGTCAGAATAATTCACCCCTCCACTTT. Translated: CASTPGQNNSPLHF.

The rearrangement links TRBV5-1 to TRBJ1-5; no reliable D call. Trimming cost V 4 bases and J 3 bases, with 14 bases left between them. The CDR3 runs to 15 residues. Germline V gene sequence: CDR1 SGHRS, CDR2 YFSETQ. The CDR3 region is CASSPLAGPNQPQHF. In nucleotides, the CDR3 is TGCGCCAGCAGCCCCCTGGCAGGCCCCAATCAGCCCCAGCATTTT. The full variable domain, its missing parts supplied by reference TRBV5-1 and TRBJ1-5, is KAGVTQTPRYLIKTRGQQVTLSCSPISGHRSVSWYQQTPGQGLQFLFEYFSETQRNKGNFPGRFSGRQFSNSRSEMNVSTLELGDSALYLCASSPLAGPNQPQHFGDGTRLSIL.

V usage is TRBV3-1 (or the pseudogene TRBV3-2) and J usage is TRBJ1-5, with D possibly being TRBD1 (6 bases). The germline CDR1 and CDR2 sequences are LGHDT and YNNKEL (reference sequence). The CDR3 spans 13 residues. V dropped 5 bases and J dropped 2 bases, with 7 bases sitting between them. This CDR3 is CASSGQRNQPQHF. The CDR3 DNA reads TGTGCCAGCAGCGGACAGCGCAATCAGCCCCAGCATTTT.

The chain recombines TRBV10-1 with TRBJ1-1; weak D call: TRBD1 (5 bases). The CDR3 is 15 amino acids. Germline-derived CDR1 and CDR2 are WNHNN and SYGVQD (reference sequence). Trimming cost V 3 bases and J 3 bases, with 14 bases left between them. Here the CDR3 reads CASSERAQGDTEAFF. CDR3 sequence (DNA): TGCGCCAGCAGTGAACGGGCGCAGGGCGACACTGAAGCTTTCTTT.

This chain joins TRBV5-1 and TRBJ1-2; no clear D gene. CDR1 is SGHRS and CDR2 is YFSETQ in the germline V gene. The CDR3 is 12 amino acids. Trimming cost V 7 bases and J 4 bases, with 11 bases left between them. The CDR3 loop reads CASSQAGYGYTF. CDR3 nucleotide sequence: TGCGCCAGCTCCCAAGCAGGCTATGGCTACACCTTC.

The chain joins TRBV28 to TRBJ1-2, with TRBD1 identical over 8 bases. Germline V gene sequence: CDR1 MDHEN, CDR2 SYDVKM. This CDR3 has 16 amino acids. Unmatched junction bases numbered 17, after V lost 10 bases and J lost 4 bases. The CDR3 loop is CATYRGGRELRYGYTF. The CDR3 DNA is TGTGCCACCTACAGGGGGGGCAGGGAGCTTCGCTATGGCTACACCTTC.

The rearrangement uses TRBV28 and TRBJ2-7; possible D gene TRBD2, 5 bases. The ends were cut back, 6 bases at V and 0 bases at J, with 15 bases in the middle. The germline V gene has CDR1 MDHEN and CDR2 SYDVKM. The CDR3 is 15 amino acids. The CDR3 nucleotides read TGTGCCAGCAGCCCGCTGGGGAGCTCCTCCTACGAGCAGTACTTC. Residues: CASSPLGSSSYEQYF.

The CDR3 region has the DNA TGTGCCAGCAGCTTAGACGGTATCTATGGCTACACCTTC. Translation: CASSLDGIYGYTF. The gene calls are TRBV11-2 and TRBJ1-2; D gene ambiguous. This CDR3 spans 13 amino acids. Per germline, CDR1 SGHAT and CDR2 FQNNGV. The V and J ends lost 0 bases and 4 bases respectively, with 6 bases between them. Looking up the rest from reference TRBV11-2 and TRBJ1-2 gives the full variable domain: EAGVAQSPRYKIIEKRQSVAFWCNPISGHATLYWYQQILGQGPKLLIQFQNNGVVDDSQLPKDRFSAERLKGVDSTLKIQPAKLEDSAVYLCASSLDGIYGYTFGSGTRLTVV.

The chain is built from TRBV20-1 and TRBJ1-1, with D perhaps TRBD1 (5 bases). V dropped 6 bases and J dropped 5 bases, with 7 bases sitting between them. CDR3 length: 10 residues. The germline V gene has CDR1 DFQATT and CDR2 SNEGSKA (reference sequence). CDR3 nucleotide sequence: TGCAGTGCCTGGACAACTGAAGCTTTCTTT. This codes for CSAWTTEAFF.

The chain is built from TRBV19 and TRBJ1-1; perhaps TRBD1 as D (6 bases). The germline CDR1 and CDR2 sequences are LNHDA and SQIVND (reference sequence). This CDR3 has 15 residues. V was clipped by 4 bases and J by 4 bases, with 16 bases between them. In DNA form, the CDR3 reads TGTGCCAGTAGTACGTGGGGGCTTGGGGGCACTGAAGCTTTCTTT. Amino acid sequence: CASSTWGLGGTEAFF. The full variable domain, its missing parts supplied by reference TRBV19 and TRBJ1-1, is DGGITQSPKYLFRKEGQNVTLSCEQNLNHDAMYWYRQDPGQGLRLIYYSQIVNDFQKGDIAEGYSVSREKKESFPLTVTSAQKNPTAFYLCASSTWGLGGTEAFFGQGTRLTVV.

The gene calls are TRBV6-6 and TRBJ2-1; D may be TRBD1 (6 bases). Trimming shortened V by 6 bases and J by 9 bases, and 18 bases separated the two germline ends. Germline values: CDR1 MNHNY, CDR2 SVGAGI (reference sequence). The CDR3 totals 14 residues. CDR3 region: CASSPSTGLGEQFF. The CDR3 bases are TGTGCCAGCAGCCCCTCGACAGGTCTCGGTGAGCAGTTCTTC.

This chain uses TRBV7-3 with TRBJ2-1, with a possible D match to TRBD2 (5 bases). Looked up from germline, CDR1 is SGHTA and CDR2 is FQGTGA. Trimming took off 4 bases at V and 10 bases at J, with 11 bases between the two ends. This CDR3 contains 12 residues. The CDR3 is CASSSPPGEQFF. CDR3 DNA: TGTGCCAGCAGCTCCCCCCCGGGGGAGCAGTTCTTC.

The chain links TRBV6-1 to TRBJ1-2; D is undetermined. CDR1 and CDR2 from the germline V gene are MNHNS and SASEGT. V was shortened by 0 bases and J by 4 bases, with 6 bases between the two germline ends. This CDR3 is built from 13 residues. The CDR3 DNA is TGTGCCAGCAGTGAAGCTGACTTCTATGGCTACACCTTC. Its translation is CASSEADFYGYTF.

The rearrangement links TRBV3-1 (or the pseudogene TRBV3-2) to TRBJ1-2; 7 nucleotides agree with TRBD1. CDR1 is LGHDT and CDR2 is YNNKEL in the germline V gene (reference sequence). The J segment lost 3 bases and the V segment lost 8 bases, leaving 12 bases of the junction unmatched. This CDR3 spans 15 amino acids. The CDR3 here is CASDHPRGLDYGYTF. The CDR3 bases are TGTGCCAGCGACCATCCTAGGGGGCTCGACTATGGCTACACCTTC.

This clone was detected a few times. In this CDR3 the conserved last residue, phenylalanine or tryptophan, is missing, so a read error is likely. It is unclear where the CDR3 begins or ends on the DNA, so no DNA is shown, and the CDR3 is as TCRdb lists it. This sequence joins TRBV24-1 and TRBJ2-7; the DNA was not used to check the table's D call, TRBD1. Germline V gene data show CDR1 as KGHDR and CDR2 as SFDVKD. The CDR3 sequence runs 10 residues, both termini included. This CDR3 reads CATSDFGQGP.